This T cell receptor beta chain was sequenced during a study of T cells in women clearing cervical HPV infection. The wider study: Control women cleared a single incident HPV16 infection within 12 months. Notes on the study in general: Controls had more TRBV6-7 (0.16%) than cases (roughly 0.11%). Repertoire richness, not evenness, was significantly elevated in CIN3+ cases versus controls.

Points on this clone: What it binds is not known. Read coverage stops 3 residues before the CDR3 terminus; the germline J gene supplies the remainder.

Profiled with immunoSEQ multiplex PCR; TCRdb holds only in-frame clones, not every one. The sample table sets out around 21,000 clones. The CDR3 extends over 13 amino acids. Germline lookup yields CDR1 SGHKS and CDR2 YYEKEE (reference sequence). The V and J ends lost 4 bases and 1 base respectively, with 8 bases between them. This receptor was obtained from a woman between 18 and 69 years old with a cervical HPV16 infection that either progressed to CIN3+ or cleared (not recorded which). The sample taken for sequencing was blood buffy coat. The V and J genes are TRBV5-5 and TRBJ1-1; D is perhaps TRBD1 (5 bases). CDR3 residues: CASSRQGNTEAFF. CDR3 DNA (partial): TGTGCCAGCAGCCGGCAGGGGAACACTGAA.